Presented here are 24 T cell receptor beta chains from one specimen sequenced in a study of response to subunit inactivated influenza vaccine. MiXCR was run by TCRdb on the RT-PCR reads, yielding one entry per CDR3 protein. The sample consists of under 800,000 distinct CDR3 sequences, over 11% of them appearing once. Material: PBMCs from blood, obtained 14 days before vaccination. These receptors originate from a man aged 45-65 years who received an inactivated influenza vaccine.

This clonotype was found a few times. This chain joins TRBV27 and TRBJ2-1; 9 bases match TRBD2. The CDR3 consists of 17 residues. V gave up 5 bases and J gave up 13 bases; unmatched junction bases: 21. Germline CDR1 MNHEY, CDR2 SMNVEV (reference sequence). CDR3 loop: CASSDGGRAPEVAQQFF. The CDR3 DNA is TGTGCCAGCAGTGATGGCGGGAGGGCCCCGGAGGTGGCCCAACAGTTCTTC.

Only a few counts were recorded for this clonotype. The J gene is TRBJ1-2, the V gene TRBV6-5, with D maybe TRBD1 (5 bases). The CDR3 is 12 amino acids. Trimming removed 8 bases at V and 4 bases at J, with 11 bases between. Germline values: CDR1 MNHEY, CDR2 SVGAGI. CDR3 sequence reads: CASRDGVYGYTF. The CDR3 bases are TGTGCCAGCCGGGACGGAGTCTATGGCTACACCTTC.

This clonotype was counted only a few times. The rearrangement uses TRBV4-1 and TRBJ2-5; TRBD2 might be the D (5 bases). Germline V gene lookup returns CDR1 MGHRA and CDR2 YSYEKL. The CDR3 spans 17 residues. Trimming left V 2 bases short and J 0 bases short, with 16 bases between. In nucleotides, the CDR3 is TGCGCCAGCAGCCAAACCCAGCGGACGGGTTACCAAGAGACCCAGTACTTC. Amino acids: CASSQTQRTGYQETQYF.

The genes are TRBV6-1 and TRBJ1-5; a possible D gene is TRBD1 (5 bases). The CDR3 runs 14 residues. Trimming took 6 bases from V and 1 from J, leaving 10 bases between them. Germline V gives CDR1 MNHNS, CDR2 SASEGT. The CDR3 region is CASSPRQSNQPQHF. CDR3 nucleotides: TGTGCCAGCAGCCCCAGACAGAGCAATCAGCCCCAGCATTTT.

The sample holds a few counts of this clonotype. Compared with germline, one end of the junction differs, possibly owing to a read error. CDR3 region: CACSFRATQSGSPNEQFF. The CDR3 DNA is TGTGCCTGCAGTTTTAGGGCCACCCAAAGCGGGAGCCCCAATGAGCAGTTCTTC. The chain recombines TRBV12-3 or TRBV12-4 with TRBJ2-1; 8 positions agree with TRBD2. CDR3 size: 18 residues.

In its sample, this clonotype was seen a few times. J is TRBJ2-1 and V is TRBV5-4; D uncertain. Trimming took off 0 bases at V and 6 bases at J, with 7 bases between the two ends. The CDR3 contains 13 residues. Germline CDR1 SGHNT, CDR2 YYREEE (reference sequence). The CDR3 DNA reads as TGTGCCAGCAGCTTGGGGCCAGCCAATGAGCAGTTCTTC. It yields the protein CASSLGPANEQFF.

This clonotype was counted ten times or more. The CDR3 DNA is TGCGCCAGCAGCCAAGTAAGTGCGCTGGGTATGAGCAATGAGCAGTTCTTC. As protein: CASSQVSALGMSNEQFF. The chain combines TRBV4-3 with TRBJ2-1; D not resolved. The ends were cut back, 1 base at V and 6 bases at J, with 19 bases in the middle. The CDR3 is 17 amino acids. Germline loops: CDR1 LGHNA, CDR2 YSLEER.

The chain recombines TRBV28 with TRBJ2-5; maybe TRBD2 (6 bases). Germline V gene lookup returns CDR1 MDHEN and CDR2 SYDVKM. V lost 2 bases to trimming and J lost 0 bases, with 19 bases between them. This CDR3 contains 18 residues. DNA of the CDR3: TGTGCCAGCAGTTTAGCTATTGACGGGGCGGGGTACCAAGAGACCCAGTACTTC. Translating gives CASSLAIDGAGYQETQYF.

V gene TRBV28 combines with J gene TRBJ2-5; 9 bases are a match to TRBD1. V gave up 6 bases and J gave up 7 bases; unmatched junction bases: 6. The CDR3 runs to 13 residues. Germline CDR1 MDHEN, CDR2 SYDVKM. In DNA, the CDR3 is TGTGCCAGCAGCCGGGGACAGGGAGGGACCCAGTACTTC. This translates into CASSRGQGGTQYF. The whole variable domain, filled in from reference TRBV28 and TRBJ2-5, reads DVKVTQSSRYLVKRTGEKVFLECVQDMDHENMFWYRQDPGLGLRLIYFSYDVKMKEKGDIPEGYSVSREKKERFSLILESASTNQTSMYLCASSRGQGGTQYFGPGTRLLVL.

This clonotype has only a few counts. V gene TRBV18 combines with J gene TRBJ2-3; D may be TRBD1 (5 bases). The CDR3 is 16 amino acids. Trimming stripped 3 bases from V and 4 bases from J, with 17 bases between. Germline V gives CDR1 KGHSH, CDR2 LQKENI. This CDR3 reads CASSPSGRAVPDTQYF. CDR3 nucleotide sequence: TGTGCCAGCTCACCGAGTGGCAGGGCGGTCCCAGATACGCAGTATTTT.

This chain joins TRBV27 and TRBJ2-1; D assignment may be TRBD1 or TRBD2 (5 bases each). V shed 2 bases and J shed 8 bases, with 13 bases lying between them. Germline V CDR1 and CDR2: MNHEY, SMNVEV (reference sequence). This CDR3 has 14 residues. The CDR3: CASSLGTYGDEQFF. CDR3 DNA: TGTGCCAGCAGTTTAGGGACCTACGGCGATGAGCAGTTCTTC.

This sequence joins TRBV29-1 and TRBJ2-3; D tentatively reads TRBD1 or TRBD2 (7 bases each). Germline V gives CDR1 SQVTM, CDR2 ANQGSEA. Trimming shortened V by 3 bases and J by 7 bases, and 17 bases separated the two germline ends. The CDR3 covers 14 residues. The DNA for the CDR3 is TGCAGCGTTGATCCCAGCGGGGACAGTTATACGCAGTATTTT. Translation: CSVDPSGDSYTQYF.

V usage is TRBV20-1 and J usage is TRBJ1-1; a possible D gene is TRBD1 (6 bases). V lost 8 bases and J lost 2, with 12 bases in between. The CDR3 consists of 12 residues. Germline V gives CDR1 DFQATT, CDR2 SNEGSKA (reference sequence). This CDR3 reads CSTRQANTEAFF. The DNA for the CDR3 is TGCAGTACAAGACAGGCTAACACTGAAGCTTTCTTT.

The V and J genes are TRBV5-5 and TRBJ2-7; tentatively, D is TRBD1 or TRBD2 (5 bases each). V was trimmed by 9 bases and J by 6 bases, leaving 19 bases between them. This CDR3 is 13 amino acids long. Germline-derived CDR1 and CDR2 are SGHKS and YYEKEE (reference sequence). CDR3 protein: CAIGFGTGIEQYF. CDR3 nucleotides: TGTGCCATCGGCTTTGGGACGGGAATCGAGCAGTACTTC.

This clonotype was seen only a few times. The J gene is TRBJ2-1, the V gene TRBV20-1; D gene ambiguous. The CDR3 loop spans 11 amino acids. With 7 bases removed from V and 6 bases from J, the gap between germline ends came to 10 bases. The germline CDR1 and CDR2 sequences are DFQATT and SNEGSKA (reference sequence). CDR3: CSGLIVNEQFF. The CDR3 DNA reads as TGCAGTGGACTTATTGTCAATGAGCAGTTCTTC.

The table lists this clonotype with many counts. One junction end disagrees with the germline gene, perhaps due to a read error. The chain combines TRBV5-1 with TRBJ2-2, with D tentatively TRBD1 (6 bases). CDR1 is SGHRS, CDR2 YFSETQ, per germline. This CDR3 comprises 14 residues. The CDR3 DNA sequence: TGTGCCAGCAGCCGGGGACAGAACACCGGGGAGCTGTTTTTT. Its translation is CASSRGQNTGELFF.

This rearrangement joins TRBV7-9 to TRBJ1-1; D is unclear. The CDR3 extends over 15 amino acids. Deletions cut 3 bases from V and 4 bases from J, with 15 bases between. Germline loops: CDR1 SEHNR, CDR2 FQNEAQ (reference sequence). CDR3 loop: CASSFTMSRSTEAFF. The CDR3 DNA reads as TGTGCCAGCAGCTTTACGATGAGCCGAAGCACTGAAGCTTTCTTT. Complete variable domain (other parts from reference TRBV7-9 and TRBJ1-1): DTGVSQNPRHKITKRGQNVTFRCDPISEHNRLYWYRQTLGQGPEFLTYFQNEAQLEKSRLLSDRFSAERPKGSFSTLEIQRTEQGDSAMYLCASSFTMSRSTEAFFGQGTRLTVV.

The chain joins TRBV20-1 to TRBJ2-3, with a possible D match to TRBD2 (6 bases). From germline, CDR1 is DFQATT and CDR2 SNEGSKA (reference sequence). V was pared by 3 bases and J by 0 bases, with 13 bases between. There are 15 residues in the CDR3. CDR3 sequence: CSASPAGYSTDTQYF. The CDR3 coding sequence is TGCAGTGCTAGTCCGGCGGGATATAGCACAGATACGCAGTATTTT.

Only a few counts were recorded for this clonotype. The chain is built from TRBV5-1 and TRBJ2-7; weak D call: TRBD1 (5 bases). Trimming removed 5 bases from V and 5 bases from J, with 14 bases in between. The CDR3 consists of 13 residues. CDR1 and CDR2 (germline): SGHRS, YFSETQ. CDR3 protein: CASRYWGLDEQYF. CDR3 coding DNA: TGCGCCAGCAGATATTGGGGCTTGGACGAGCAGTACTTC.

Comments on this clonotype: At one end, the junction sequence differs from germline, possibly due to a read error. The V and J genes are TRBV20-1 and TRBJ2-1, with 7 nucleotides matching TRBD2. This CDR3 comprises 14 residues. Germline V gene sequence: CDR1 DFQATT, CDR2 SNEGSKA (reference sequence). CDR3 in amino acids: CSAKALADYNEQSF. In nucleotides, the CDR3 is TGCAGTGCTAAAGCTCTAGCGGACTACAATGAGCAGTCCTTC.

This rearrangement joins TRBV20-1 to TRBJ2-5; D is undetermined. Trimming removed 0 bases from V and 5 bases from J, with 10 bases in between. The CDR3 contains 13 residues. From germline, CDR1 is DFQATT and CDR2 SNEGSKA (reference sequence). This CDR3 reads CSARDISLETQYF. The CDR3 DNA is TGCAGTGCTAGAGATATTAGTCTGGAGACCCAGTACTTC.

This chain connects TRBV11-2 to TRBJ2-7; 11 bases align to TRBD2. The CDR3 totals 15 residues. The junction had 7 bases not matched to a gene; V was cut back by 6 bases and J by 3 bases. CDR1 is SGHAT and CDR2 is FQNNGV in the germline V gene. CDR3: CASSTTSGTYYEQYF. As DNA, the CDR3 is TGTGCCAGCAGTACGACTAGCGGGACGTACTACGAGCAGTACTTC. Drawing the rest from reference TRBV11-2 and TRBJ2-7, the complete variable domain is EAGVAQSPRYKIIEKRQSVAFWCNPISGHATLYWYQQILGQGPKLLIQFQNNGVVDDSQLPKDRFSAERLKGVDSTLKIQPAKLEDSAVYLCASSTTSGTYYEQYFGPGTRLTVT.

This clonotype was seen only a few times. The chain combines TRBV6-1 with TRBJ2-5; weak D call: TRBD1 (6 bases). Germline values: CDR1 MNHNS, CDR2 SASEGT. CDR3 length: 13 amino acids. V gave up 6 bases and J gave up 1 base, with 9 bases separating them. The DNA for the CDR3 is TGTGCCAGCAGGACAGGATCCCAAGAGACCCAGTACTTC. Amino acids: CASRTGSQETQYF.

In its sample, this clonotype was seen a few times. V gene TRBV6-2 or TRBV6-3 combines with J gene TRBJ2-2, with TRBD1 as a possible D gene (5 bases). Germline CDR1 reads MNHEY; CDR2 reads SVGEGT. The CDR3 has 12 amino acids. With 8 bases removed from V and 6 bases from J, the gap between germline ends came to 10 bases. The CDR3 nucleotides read TGTGCCAGCGCCAGGGTCGCCGGGGAGCTGTTTTTT. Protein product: CASARVAGELFF.